The 3 T cell receptor beta chains below were found in one sample sequenced in a study of spatial heterogeneity in lung cancer. Noted time point: sample taken at primary tumor resection. Tumor, nontumor lung or frozen PBMC supplied whole RNA that was sequenced unsorted. A single record per CDR3 protein comes from TCRdb applying MiXCR to the 5' RACE reads. The repertoire has approximately 81,000 distinct CDR3 sequences, roughly an eighth of them found once; the top ten carry around 4.3%. The sample consisted of PBMCs, taken at surgery. Receptor source: a male donor with early-stage non-small cell lung cancer.

This clonotype has just a few counts. The genes are TRBV20-1 and TRBJ2-1; the D is unclear. CDR3 size: 17 residues. Germline CDR1 DFQATT, CDR2 SNEGSKA (reference sequence). V shed 2 bases and J shed 5 bases, with 22 bases lying between them. Written as DNA, the CDR3 is TGCAGTGCTAGATCCACCCTTTTGGAGCGCTTAGACAATGAGCAGTTCTTC. Its translation: CSARSTLLERLDNEQFF.

This rearrangement joins TRBV4-1 to TRBJ2-7, with D perhaps TRBD2 (6 bases). The CDR3 has 15 amino acids. Germline lookup yields CDR1 MGHRA and CDR2 YSYEKL. Deletions cut 1 base from V and 0 bases from J, with 10 bases between. The CDR3 loop is CASSQVSGSSYEQYF. The CDR3 DNA reads as TGCGCCAGCAGCCAAGTATCCGGGAGCTCCTACGAGCAGTACTTC.

The chain combines TRBV5-1 with TRBJ1-2; perhaps TRBD1 as D (5 bases). Trimming removed 2 bases from V and 6 bases from J, with 11 bases in between. From germline, CDR1 is SGHRS and CDR2 YFSETQ. The CDR3 consists of 13 residues. DNA of the CDR3: TGCGCCAGCAGCTTCTTAGGGACGGATGGCTACACCTTC. Its protein product is CASSFLGTDGYTF.